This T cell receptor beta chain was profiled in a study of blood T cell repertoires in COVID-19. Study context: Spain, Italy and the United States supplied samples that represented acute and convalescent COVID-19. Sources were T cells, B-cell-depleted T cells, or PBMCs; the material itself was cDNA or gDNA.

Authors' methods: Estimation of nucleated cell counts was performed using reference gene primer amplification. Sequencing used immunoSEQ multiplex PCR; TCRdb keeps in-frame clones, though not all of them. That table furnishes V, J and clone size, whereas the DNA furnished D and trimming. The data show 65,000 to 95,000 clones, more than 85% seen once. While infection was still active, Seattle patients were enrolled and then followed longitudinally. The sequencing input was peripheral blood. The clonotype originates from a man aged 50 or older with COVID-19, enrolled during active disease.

The CDR3 protein is CASSVAPTPSYEQYF. The CDR3 region has the DNA TGTGCCAGCAGCGTCGCACCGACACCTTCCTACGAGCAGTACTTC. The gene calls are TRBV9 and TRBJ2-7; the D is unclear. This CDR3 has 15 amino acids. The V gene's germline CDR1 is SGDLS and CDR2 YYNGEE. Trimming cost V 2 bases and J 1 base, with 13 bases left between them.